This T cell receptor (beta chain) was captured in a study of neurological immune-mediated disorders (dated by TCRdb to 2018 to 2020). In the study overall: Of the roughly 34 multiple sclerosis patients, some 30 had relapsing-remitting MS and 3 had secondary progressive MS. Of the approximately 65 subjects in the cohort, about 15 were HAM/TSP patients, around 34 were multiple sclerosis patients, and about 20 were healthy controls. Peripheral blood TCR-beta repertoires from HTLV-I-associated myelopathy (HAM/TSP) patients, multiple sclerosis patients and healthy controls were compared by UMI-based sequencing. The 106 TCR-beta libraries covered PBMC samples along with longitudinal samples, technical triplicates, and paired sorted CD4+ and CD8+ T-cell subsets.

V trim: 0 bases; J trim: 0 bases; unmatched bases: 11. Taken from cysteine to phenylalanine, the CDR3 has 21 residues. Solely the CDR3 DNA is kept, with 63 bases framed from the first base. From a lookup of the germline V gene, CDR1 and CDR2 are KGHDR and SFDVKD. Study-level results and caveats: Expanded clones from different subjects shared no identical CDR3 amino acid sequences, which suggests that TCR-beta repertoires were private in all groups. Repertoires from 18 of 34 MS patients were grouped by phylogenetic analysis into a cluster of related CDR3 sequences, suggesting a possible repertoire-level signature. No association of the MS cluster with clinical or MRI features was observed, and the need for larger cohorts was stated by the authors. TCR clonal expansion was highest in HAM/TSP patients and lowest in MS patients, with MS patients falling below even healthy controls.

Libraries from unsorted PBMCs were made from 2 million PBMCs kept in RNAlater at -80 degrees C until RNA extraction. Multiple sclerosis patients were enrolled in a US clinical protocol under which disease progression was evaluated by magnetic resonance imaging. Peripheral blood underwent Ficoll-Hypaque density gradient centrifugation to isolate PBMCs, which were then cryopreserved in liquid nitrogen. This clonotype was seen ten or more times. The antigen it recognizes is unknown. No per-base quality is available; no much larger clone lies one base away. cDNA synthesis used template-switch 5'RACE with a primer carrying a 10-nucleotide random unique molecular identifier tagging each TCR transcript. Each sequencing run produced over 180 million TCR-beta sequences covering 15-18 subjects. The RNeasy kit was used for extraction of total RNA. The KAPA Real-time Library Amplification kit was used to amplify TCR-beta VDJ regions with primers for the TCR constant region and the 5'RACE anchor. A first PCR added sample indexes and Illumina adaptors, and a second PCR then raised library yield. After Ampure bead purification, the roughly 650 bp TCR product was size-selected on a 2% E-gel SizeSelection system. Library quality was checked on a Bioanalyzer, concentration was measured with Qubit, and libraries were quantified with the Kapa Library Quantification kit before pooling. An Illumina HiSeq 2500 was used to sequence the libraries paired-end at 2 x 150 bp. To increase sequence diversity, about 25-30% phiX was spiked into each library pool. For the original study's pipeline: The quality-filtered reads were processed with the UMI-based MiGEC pipeline, whose error correction step removed more than 80% of the raw TCR sequences. VDJ genes were aligned to IMGT germline references, and each clonotype was defined by a unique CDR3 amino acid sequence together with V-J genes. Clonal expansion, Shannon diversity and CDR3 relatedness (CalcPairwiseDistances, ClusterSamples) were evaluated with VDJtools, and phylogenetic trees were built with CLCbio workbench. Clones with at least 8 unique UMIs were defined as expanded, with this threshold being based on coefficient-of-variation modelling across technical triplicates. The raw public reads went through TCRdb reprocessing: fastp at Q25, MiXCR clone calling, in-frame beta chains kept. One record per CDR3 amino acid sequence lists the most common genes and DNA. The V and J calls here are based on TCRdb, not the publication. The sample has roughly 100,000 distinct CDR3 sequences on record, around 3.3% of them singletons. The top ten clones comprise 6% of the sample.

This TCR came from a woman aged 18-35 years with multiple sclerosis. The chain couples TRBV24-1 to TRBJ2-1; 12 junctional bases match TRBD2. The sequencing sample was made of PBMCs. The sequenced DNA: TGTGCCACCAGTGATTTGCCGCGGGGACTAGCGGGCCACATCTCCTACAATGAGCAGTTCTTC. This codes for CATSDLPRGLAGHISYNEQFF.